This record concerns one TCR beta chain sequence. No antigen is known for it. The CDR3 extends over 15 amino acids. CDR1 MGHRA and CDR2 YSYEKL come from the germline V gene. Trimming took 0 bases from V and 7 from J; bases not matched to a gene: 9. The authors obtained PBMCs from roughly 9.7 ml of fresh peripheral blood. This sample was taken from a study of T cells in Graves' hyperthyroidism and ophthalmopathy. Study as a whole: Peripheral blood collection took place at initial diagnosis, before any treatment.

Study-wide findings and caveats: Ophthalmopathy was model-predicted a median about 6.9 months pre-onset. Expanded thyroid clonotypes (above 0.001) were mostly also found in blood.

RNA transcripts were the template for amplifying TCR beta CDR3 regions. TCR CDR3 underwent first-round RT-PCR with the HTBI primer set. TCRdb recomputed calls from the multiplex PCR reads with MiXCR, one row per CDR3 protein. The table shows over 700,000 distinct CDR3 sequences, with 30% to 40% occurring only once. This chain joins TRBV4-1 and TRBJ2-7; 7 bases agree with TRBD1. The sequence was collected from a woman between 40 and 55 years old with Graves' hyperthyroidism. Sequencing used blood. CDR3 protein: CASSQDPRGLGEQYF. As DNA, the CDR3 is TGCGCCAGCAGCCAAGATCCGAGGGGGCTCGGGGAGCAGTACTTC.